A single sample is the source of the 17 T cell receptor beta chains below, sequenced in a study of siplizumab effects on memory and regulatory T cells. Generated by immunoSEQ multiplex PCR, the TCRdb table keeps only in-frame clones and is missing some. Among over 85,000 clones listed, roughly 92% were seen once. The sequenced sample consisted of CD4+ T cells sorted from blood. The receptors were sampled from a human donor in good health.

The V gene is TRBV6-5, the J gene TRBJ2-2; 9 nucleotides agree with TRBD1. The V segment lost 5 bases and the J segment 9 bases; nucleotides outside the gene matches: 7. Germline V CDR1 and CDR2: MNHEY, SVGAGI. The CDR3 loop spans 14 amino acids. CDR3 sequence reads: CASSPTGGLRELFF. In DNA, the CDR3 is TGTGCCAGCAGTCCCACAGGGGGCCTCAGGGAGCTGTTTTTT.

This rearrangement joins TRBV9 to TRBJ1-1; D is unclear. Germline V gene sequence: CDR1 SGDLS, CDR2 YYNGEE. CDR3 size: 13 residues. Deletions cut 5 bases from V and 5 bases from J, with 13 bases between. The CDR3 DNA is TGTGCCAGCAGTTATAGTTCGGGGACTGAAGCTTTCTTT. Protein product: CASSYSSGTEAFF.

The J gene is TRBJ2-7, the V gene TRBV5-1; 7 nucleotides match TRBD1. The CDR3 loop spans 14 amino acids. V was pared by 6 bases and J by 1 base, with 7 bases of the junction left unmatched. The germline V gene has CDR1 SGHRS and CDR2 YFSETQ. CDR3 sequence reads: CASTPDRVSYEQYF. The CDR3 DNA reads as TGCGCCAGCACCCCAGACAGGGTGTCCTACGAGCAGTACTTC.

V gene TRBV10-3 combines with J gene TRBJ1-2, with 8 bases lining up with TRBD1. The CDR3 has 18 residues. Germline V gene lookup returns CDR1 ENHRY and CDR2 SYGVKD. Trimming cost V 0 bases and J 2 bases; bases outside gene matches: 11. CDR3 DNA: TGTGCCATCAGTGAGTCGTTAATTCCGCAGGGGGCAAACTATGGCTACACCTTC. Its protein is CAISESLIPQGANYGYTF.

The chain employs TRBV19 and TRBJ2-1, with 7 bases aligning to TRBD2. CDR1 is LNHDA, CDR2 SQIVND, per germline (reference sequence). The CDR3 loop spans 9 amino acids. CDR3 loop: CAAGLEQFF. CDR3 DNA sequence: TGTGCGGCGGGACTAGAGCAGTTCTTC.

The chain joins TRBV18 to TRBJ1-2; 8 bases match TRBD1. V gave up 6 bases and J gave up 6 bases; unmatched junction bases: 6. CDR1 KGHSH and CDR2 LQKENI come from the germline V gene. CDR3 size: 13 residues. For the CDR3, the DNA is TGTGCCAGCTCTCAACAGGGGGGAAATGGCTACACCTTC. This gives the protein CASSQQGGNGYTF. The full variable domain, with the rest looked up from reference TRBV18 and TRBJ1-2, is NAGVMQNPRHLVRRRGQEARLRCSPMKGHSHVYWYRQLPEEGLKFMVYLQKENIIDESGMPKERFSAEFPKEGPSILRIQQVVRGDSAAYFCASSQQGGNGYTFGSGTRLTVV.

The V and J genes are TRBV10-3 and TRBJ1-1; TRBD1 aligns across 9 bases. Germline V lookup: CDR1 ENHRY, CDR2 SYGVKD. CDR3 length equals 12 residues. V gave up 10 bases and J gave up 6 bases; unmatched junction bases: 6. The CDR3: CATRTGAAEAFF. The CDR3 bases are TGTGCCACGAGGACAGGGGCTGCTGAAGCTTTCTTT.

The chain is built from TRBV7-2 and TRBJ2-3; 11 bases align to TRBD1. This CDR3 is built from 16 residues. J gave up 5 bases and V 1 base, and 5 bases lay outside the gene matches. CDR1 is SGHTA, CDR2 FQGNSA, per germline. Here the CDR3 reads CASSLEGQGVKDTQYF. The CDR3 nucleotides are TGTGCCAGCAGCTTAGAGGGACAGGGGGTAAAAGATACGCAGTATTTT.

This chain links TRBV5-1 with TRBJ1-1; D remains ambiguous. Trimming cost V 5 bases and J 1 base, with 9 bases left between them. The CDR3 is made up of 13 amino acids. Germline V gene lookup returns CDR1 SGHRS and CDR2 YFSETQ. The CDR3 nucleotides are TGCGCCAGCAGACCCCAGGAGAACACTGAAGCTTTCTTT. Translation: CASRPQENTEAFF.

This sequence joins TRBV18 and TRBJ2-3; TRBD2 might be the D (5 bases). V shed 4 bases and J shed 2 bases, with 10 bases lying between them. The V gene's germline CDR1 is KGHSH and CDR2 LQKENI. The CDR3 contains 14 residues. CDR3 DNA sequence: TGTGCCAGCTCACAAAGGGAGCACACAGATACGCAGTATTTT. Translation gives CASSQREHTDTQYF.

This chain uses TRBV6-5 with TRBJ2-7, with D unresolved. This CDR3 is built from 11 residues. Germline values: CDR1 MNHEY, CDR2 SVGAGI. Trimming left V 5 bases short and J 2 bases short, with 4 bases between. DNA for the CDR3: TGTGCCAGCAGTGCCCCCTACGAGCAGTACTTC. It specifies CASSAPYEQYF.

This chain uses TRBV7-3 with TRBJ2-1; TRBD1 agrees at 8 bases. The J segment lost 6 bases and the V segment lost 5 bases, leaving 12 bases of the junction unmatched. The length of the CDR3 is 16 residues. Germline V lookup: CDR1 SGHTA, CDR2 FQGTGA. CDR3 in amino acids: CASSPSAGGEGNEQFF. Here the CDR3 DNA reads TGTGCCAGCAGCCCCTCGGCAGGGGGCGAGGGCAATGAGCAGTTCTTC. Supplemented by reference TRBV7-3 and TRBJ2-1, the full variable domain reads GAGVSQTPSNKVTEKGKYVELRCDPISGHTALYWYRQSLGQGPEFLIYFQGTGAADDSGLPNDRFFAVRPEGSVSTLKIQRTERGDSAVYLCASSPSAGGEGNEQFFGPGTRLTVL.

CDR3 nucleotide sequence: TGCAGCGTTCTGAGGGGGGACTATGGCTACACCTTC. Its translation is CSVLRGDYGYTF. V gene TRBV29-1 combines with J gene TRBJ1-2; tentative D call: TRBD1 (6 bases). The CDR3 loop spans 12 amino acids. The germline gives CDR1 SQVTM, CDR2 ANQGSEA. Trimming pared 5 bases from V and 3 bases from J, leaving 10 bases between.

The CDR3 sequence: CASTKDLSLNSPLHF. The CDR3 nucleotides are TGTGCCAGCACCAAGGACCTTAGCCTAAATTCACCCCTCCACTTT. V and J are TRBV6-5 and TRBJ1-6; D not certain. Looked up from germline, CDR1 is MNHEY and CDR2 is SVGAGI. The CDR3 has 15 amino acids. The V and J ends lost 7 bases and 7 bases respectively, with 17 bases between them.

The chain couples TRBV5-5 to TRBJ2-7, with D perhaps TRBD1 (5 bases). Looked up from germline, CDR1 is SGHKS and CDR2 is YYEKEE (reference sequence). This CDR3 contains 15 residues. V was pared by 1 base and J by 2 bases, with 13 bases between. CDR3 bases: TGTGCCAGCAGCTTGTTCGCTGGGGCGGCCTACGAGCAGTACTTC. It is translated as CASSLFAGAAYEQYF. Complete variable domain (other parts from reference TRBV5-5 and TRBJ2-7): DAGVTQSPTHLIKTRGQQVTLRCSPISGHKSVSWYQQVLGQGPQFIFQYYEKEERGRGNFPDRFSARQFPNYSSELNVNALLLGDSALYLCASSLFAGAAYEQYFGPGTRLTVT.

This sequence joins TRBV7-2 and TRBJ2-1; D is uncertain. This CDR3 has 13 residues. Trimming pared 5 bases from V and 7 bases from J, leaving 12 bases between. Germline CDR1 is SGHTA and CDR2 is FQGNSA. This chain's CDR3 is CASSPVNLNEQFF. CDR3 DNA sequence: TGTGCCAGCAGCCCCGTCAACCTAAATGAGCAGTTCTTC.

This chain connects TRBV7-2 to TRBJ1-2; the D gene is possibly TRBD1 (5 bases). Trimming removed 3 bases from V and 6 bases from J, with 20 bases in between. This CDR3 region has 16 residues. The V gene's germline CDR1 is SGHTA and CDR2 FQGNSA. CDR3 protein: CASSLRKEGRVHGYTF. The DNA for the CDR3 is TGTGCCAGCAGCTTGAGAAAGGAGGGGAGAGTCCATGGCTACACCTTC.